Listed here is a single T cell receptor (beta chain). This clone has only a few counts. Its antigen is unknown. Within one base of it there is no much larger clone, and no base qualities were kept. The data stem from a study of CD8+ T cells in alopecia areata (dated by TCRdb to 2016 to 2019). The study in broad terms: Treated patients were enrolled in an open-label pilot trial of oral tofacitinib, 5 to 10 mg twice daily, for moderate-to-severe alopecia areata. Patients received tofacitinib for 6 to 18 months and were then followed off drug for 6 months to check for delayed response and recurrence. RNA was extracted with the PAXgene miRNA kit for fixed scalp, the miRNeasy kit for PBMCs, and the RNeasy kit for mouse skin. Biopsies were taken from tofacitinib-treated patients at baseline and at 4 and 24 weeks of treatment, and a later scalp biopsy was taken in several of the tofacitinib-treated patients. In both human patients and the C3H/HeJ mouse model, the study applied high-throughput TCRbeta sequencing to look at T cell clonal expansion in alopecia areata. Scalp clonality was compared across normal scalp (n=4), patchy alopecia areata scalp (n=8), and alopecia totalis/universalis scalp (n=8). TCRbeta CDR3 regions were amplified by immunoSEQ multiplex PCR using 35 Vbeta forward and 13 Jbeta reverse primers. Human TCRbeta sequencing covered scalp tissue and sorted CD4+ and CD8+ peripheral blood T cells from patchy and totalis/universalis alopecia areata patients and healthy controls. Overall study outcomes, separate from this receptor: Shared TCR sequences between patients were less evident than in mice, which may be partly attributable to HLA diversity in the patient population. Resident alphabeta T cells in normal human skin are also sequenced, complicating scalp TCR repertoire analysis, unlike mouse skin dominated by gammadelta T cells. Lesional scalp, especially in alopecia totalis/universalis, showed higher clonality and more expanded CD8+ clones than normal scalp, suggesting antigenic drive.

The germline V gene yields SGHRS for CDR1 and YFSETQ for CDR2. CDR3 length: 13 amino acids, cysteine to phenylalanine. Only the CDR3 DNA stays, 39 bases, in frame from base 1. V and J are truncated by 4 bases and 5 bases respectively, leaving an intervening sequence of 10 bases. Library preparation employed the immunoSEQ multiplex PCR assay. For TCR sequencing, RNA was extracted from every sample and reverse transcribed into cDNA to serve as template. SuperScript III was used for first-strand cDNA synthesis, primed with a 2:1 mix of oligo-dT and random hexamers. A synthetic immune receptor repertoire was used to measure amplification bias, and any remaining bias was corrected computationally. As for the original processing: Raw reads were preprocessed to remove errors, and CDR3 was defined according to IMGT conventions as the region from the conserved cysteine to phenylalanine. Clonality was computed as 1 minus the Shannon entropy, with the entropy normalized by log2 of the number of productive unique TCRs. CD4 or CD8 identity of scalp clones was inferred by cross-referencing scalp TCRbeta sequences with sorted blood CD4 and CD8 repertoires. What TCRdb holds here is the immuneACCESS table cut down to in-frame rearrangements. Part of the clones is not present; checked against another copy, under half of the missing clones reflect an unresolved V gene, and the others are unexplained. Clone size and V and J calls were adopted from that table, with D and trimming inferred from the DNA. Within this sample are over 150,000 clones, with roughly 60% of them counted one time only. Roughly 1.7% of the sample belongs to the ten largest clones.

Per the publication, the time point label means: baseline before oral tofacitinib. Peripheral blood and lesional scalp punch biopsies were obtained from patients with alopecia areata. After PBMCs were isolated by density centrifugation and stained for CD3, CD4 and CD8, a FACSAria was used to sort CD4+ and CD8+ T cells. Material: CD4+ T cells sorted from blood, obtained at week 0. This clonotype was obtained from a human donor with alopecia areata. The chain uses TRBV5-1 and TRBJ2-1; the D gene cannot be named for sure. The CDR3 region: CASSRLGDNEQFF. The DNA sequence follows: TGCGCCAGCAGCCGCCTGGGCGACAATGAGCAGTTCTTC.